What follows describes a single TCR beta chain. This clonotype was seen a few times. Its antigen remains unidentified. No base-level quality is on record; no much larger clone is a single base apart. The method was 5' RACE. Instrument on record: Illumina HiSeq 2000. Template switching introduced a universal primer binding site; the final cDNA contained a unique molecular identifier, enabling accurate counting of TCR cDNA molecules. Specific primers in the conserved constant-segment region were used to synthesize first-strand cDNA for the TCR alpha and beta chains. To control for contamination, every cDNA library was double barcoded, receiving both a SMART-Mk sample barcode and Illumina barcodes. TruSeq adapter sequences, together with Illumina sample barcodes, were added in two successive PCR steps. TCR alpha and beta cDNA libraries were sequenced on the Illumina HiSeq platform with custom primers. The published analysis was carried out like this. Unique molecular identifiers were extracted from raw reads with MiGEC, and CDR3 positions were determined with MiXCR. Recombination models were inferred per individual with the repgenHMM and IGoR tools using an EM algorithm. Shared clonotypes were analyzed with the tcR package in R, and sharing was normalized by the product of cloneset sizes. Out-of-frame nonproductive sequences were analyzed to study raw recombination free of thymic and clonal selection effects. The public reads were quality trimmed at Q25 with fastp and then assembled into clones with MiXCR by TCRdb, keeping productive beta chains. A single entry per CDR3 protein holds the most common genes and DNA from its merged rows. None of the V and J calls come from the authors' own analysis; TCRdb made them. Recorded for this sample are some 630,000 distinct CDR3 sequences; under 8.5% of them occurred a single time. Of the sample, around 1.6% falls within the top ten clones.

The germline V gene (reference sequence) yields WNHNN for CDR1 and SYGVQD for CDR2. V sheds 4 bases and J sheds 4 bases, leaving 7 bases between their ends. From the cysteine through the phenylalanine, the CDR3 covers 12 amino acids. The sequence is cut down to CDR3 DNA, 36 bases in frame from base 1. This sample was taken from a study of identical twins (dated by TCRdb to 2016 to 2018). For the wider study: To test whether fetal clonotypes persist, this study deep-sequenced TCR alpha and beta repertoires from monozygotic twins, from unrelated adults of various ages, and from cord blood. To rule out contamination, replicate twin experiments were performed at different times with different library preparation protocols.

The paper's findings and limits, for the study overall: Fewer insertions were carried by abundant cord blood beta clonotypes; a weaker similar trend was observed in young adult naive repertoires, while no such trend was observed in memory repertoires. Invariant T cells such as MAIT and iNKT could partly confound zero-insertion analyses, though diverse VJ usage argued against this for most clonotypes. A weaker excess of twin sharing was found in beta out-of-frame sequences because the signal-to-noise ratio was lowered by fewer shared sequences. Recombination models systematically underestimated out-of-frame TCR alpha sharing in monozygotic twins but agreed with sharing between unrelated individuals. Out-of-frame TCR alpha sequences shared between twins showed an excess of low generation-probability sequences compared with coincidental sharing between unrelated individuals. Because the same donors could not be followed over many years, the conclusions depended on cross-sectional statistical analysis.

Every donor in the study was a healthy Caucasian. Three pairs of female monozygotic twins, all aged roughly 18 to 29 years, made up the twin cohort. RNA for TCR libraries was isolated from peripheral blood mononuclear cells. The data also belong to a second study, concerning yellow fever vaccine responses in identical twins. Per the second study: The authors reported that the T cell response to vaccination in identical twins appeared partly convergent and partly personalized. In identical twins, the study followed T cell clones that responded to the vaccine with precision.

The specimen was PBMCs. The sequence was obtained from a woman under 30 in good health. This chain is built from TRBV10-1 and TRBJ2-5; the D gene is unclear. The CDR3 protein: CASSGIGETQYF. The DNA sequence is as follows: TGCGCCAGCAGTGGAATTGGAGAGACCCAGTACTTC.